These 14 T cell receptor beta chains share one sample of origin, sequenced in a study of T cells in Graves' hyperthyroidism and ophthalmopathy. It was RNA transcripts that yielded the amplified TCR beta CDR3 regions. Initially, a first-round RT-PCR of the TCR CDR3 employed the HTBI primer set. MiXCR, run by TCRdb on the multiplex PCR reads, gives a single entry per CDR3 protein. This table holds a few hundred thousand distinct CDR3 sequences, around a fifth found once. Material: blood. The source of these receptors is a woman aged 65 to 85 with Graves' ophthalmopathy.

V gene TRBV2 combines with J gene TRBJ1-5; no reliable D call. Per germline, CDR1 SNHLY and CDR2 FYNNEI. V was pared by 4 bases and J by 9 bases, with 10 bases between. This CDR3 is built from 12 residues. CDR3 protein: CASSVVEWPQHF. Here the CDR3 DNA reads TGTGCCAGCAGTGTGGTCGAGTGGCCCCAGCATTTT.

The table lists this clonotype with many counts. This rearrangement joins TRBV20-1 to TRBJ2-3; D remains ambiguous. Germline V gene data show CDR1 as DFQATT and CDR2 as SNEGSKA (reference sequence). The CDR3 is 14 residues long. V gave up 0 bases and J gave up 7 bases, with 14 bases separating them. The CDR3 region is CSARDPVPRNTQYF. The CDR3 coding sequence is TGCAGTGCTAGAGATCCGGTTCCGAGAAATACGCAGTATTTT.

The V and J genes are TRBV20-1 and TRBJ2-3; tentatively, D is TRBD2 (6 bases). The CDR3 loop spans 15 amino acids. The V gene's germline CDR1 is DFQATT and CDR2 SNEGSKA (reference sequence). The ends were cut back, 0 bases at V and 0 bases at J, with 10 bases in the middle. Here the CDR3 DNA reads TGCAGTGCTAGAGATCCGACTAGAAGCACAGATACGCAGTATTTT. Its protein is CSARDPTRSTDTQYF.

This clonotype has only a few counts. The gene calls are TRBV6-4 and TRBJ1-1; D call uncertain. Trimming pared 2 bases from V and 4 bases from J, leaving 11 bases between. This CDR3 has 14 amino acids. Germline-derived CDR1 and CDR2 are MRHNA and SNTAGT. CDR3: CASSDNPGGTEAFF. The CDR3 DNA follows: TGTGCCAGCAGTGACAACCCAGGCGGCACTGAAGCTTTCTTT.

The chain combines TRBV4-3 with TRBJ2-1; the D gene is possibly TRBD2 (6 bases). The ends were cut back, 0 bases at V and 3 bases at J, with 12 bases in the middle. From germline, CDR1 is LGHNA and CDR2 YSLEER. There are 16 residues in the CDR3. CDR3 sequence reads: CASSQEVGGHYNEQFF. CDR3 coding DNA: TGCGCCAGCAGCCAAGAGGTGGGAGGCCACTACAATGAGCAGTTCTTC.

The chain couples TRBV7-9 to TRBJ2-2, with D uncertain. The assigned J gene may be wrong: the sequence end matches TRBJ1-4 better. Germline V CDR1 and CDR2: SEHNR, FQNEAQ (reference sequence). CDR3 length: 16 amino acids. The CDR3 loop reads CASSSTAPKTNEKLFF. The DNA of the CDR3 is TGTGCCAGCAGCTCCACTGCGCCCAAGACAAATGAAAAACTGTTTTTT.

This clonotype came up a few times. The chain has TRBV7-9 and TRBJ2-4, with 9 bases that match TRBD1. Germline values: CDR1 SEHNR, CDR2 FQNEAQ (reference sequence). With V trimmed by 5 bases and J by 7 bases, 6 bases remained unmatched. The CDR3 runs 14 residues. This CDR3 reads CASSPGQGQNIQYF. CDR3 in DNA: TGTGCCAGCAGCCCCGGACAGGGGCAGAACATTCAGTACTTC.

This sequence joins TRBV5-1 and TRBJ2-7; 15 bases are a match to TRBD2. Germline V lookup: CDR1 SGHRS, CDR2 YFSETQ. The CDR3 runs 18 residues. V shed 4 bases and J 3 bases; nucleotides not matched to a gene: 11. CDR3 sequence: CASSPFIGTSGRIYEQYF. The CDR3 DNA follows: TGCGCCAGCAGCCCATTTATAGGGACTAGCGGGAGGATCTACGAGCAGTACTTC.

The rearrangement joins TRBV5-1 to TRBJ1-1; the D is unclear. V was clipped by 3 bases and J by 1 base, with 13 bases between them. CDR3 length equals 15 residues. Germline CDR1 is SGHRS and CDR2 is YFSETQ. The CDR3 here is CASSSNLAGNTEAFF. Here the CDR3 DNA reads TGCGCCAGCAGCTCGAACCTCGCGGGGAACACTGAAGCTTTCTTT.

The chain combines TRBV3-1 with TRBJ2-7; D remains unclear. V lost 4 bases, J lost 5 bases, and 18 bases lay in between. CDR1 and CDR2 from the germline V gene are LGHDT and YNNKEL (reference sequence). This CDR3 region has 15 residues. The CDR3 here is CASSPIALAENEQYF. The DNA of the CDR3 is TGTGCCAGCAGCCCCATCGCCTTGGCGGAGAACGAGCAGTACTTC.

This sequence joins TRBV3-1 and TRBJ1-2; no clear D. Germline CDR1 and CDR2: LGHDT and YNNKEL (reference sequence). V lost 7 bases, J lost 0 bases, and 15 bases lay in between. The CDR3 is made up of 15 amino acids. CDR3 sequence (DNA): TGTGCCAGCACTTCACTGGTCGGAGCTAACTATGGCTACACCTTC. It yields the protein CASTSLVGANYGYTF.

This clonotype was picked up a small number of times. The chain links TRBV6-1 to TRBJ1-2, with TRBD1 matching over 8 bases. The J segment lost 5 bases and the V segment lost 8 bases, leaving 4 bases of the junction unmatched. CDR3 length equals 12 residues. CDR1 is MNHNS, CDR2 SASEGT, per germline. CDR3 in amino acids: CASGRTGYGYTF. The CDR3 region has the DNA TGTGCCAGCGGAAGGACAGGGTATGGCTACACCTTC.

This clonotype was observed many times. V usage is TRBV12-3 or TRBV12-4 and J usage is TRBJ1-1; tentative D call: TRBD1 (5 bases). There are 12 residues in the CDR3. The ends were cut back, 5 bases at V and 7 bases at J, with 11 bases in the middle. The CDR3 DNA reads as TGTGCCAGCAGTCCCGGGGCGGATGAAGCTTTCTTT. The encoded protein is CASSPGADEAFF.

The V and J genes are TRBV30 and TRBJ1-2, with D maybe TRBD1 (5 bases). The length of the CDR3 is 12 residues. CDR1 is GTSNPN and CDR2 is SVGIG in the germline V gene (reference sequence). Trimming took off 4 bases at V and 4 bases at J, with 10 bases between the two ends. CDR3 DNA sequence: TGTGCCTGGAACCCAGGGATCTATGGCTACACCTTC. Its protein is CAWNPGIYGYTF.